One sample yielded the 17 T cell receptor beta chains listed below, sequenced in a study of tumor-infiltrating lymphocytes in localized non-small cell lung cancer. Clones were read by immunoSEQ multiplex PCR, and TCRdb kept only the in-frame ones, dropping some. The table lists around 25,000 clones, about two thirds of them singletons, with roughly 15% in the top ten. Sequencing input: lung tumor tissue. The receptor set was obtained from a human donor with non-small cell lung cancer.

The V and J genes are TRBV5-5 and TRBJ1-3, with a possible D match to TRBD1 (5 bases). Trimming cost V 1 base and J 1 base, with 15 bases left between them. The CDR3 extends over 17 amino acids. Germline CDR1 reads SGHKS; CDR2 reads YYEKEE (reference sequence). The CDR3 DNA follows: TGTGCCAGCAGCTTGAGCCCAGGGTCGTTTTCTGGAAACACCATATATTTT. This gives the protein CASSLSPGSFSGNTIYF. Looking up the rest from reference TRBV5-5 and TRBJ1-3 gives the full variable domain: DAGVTQSPTHLIKTRGQQVTLRCSPISGHKSVSWYQQVLGQGPQFIFQYYEKEERGRGNFPDRFSARQFPNYSSELNVNALLLGDSALYLCASSLSPGSFSGNTIYFGEGSWLTVV.

By sample share, this clone is medium-sized. V gene TRBV2 combines with J gene TRBJ1-1, with 10 nucleotides matching TRBD1. The CDR3 spans 15 residues. V lost 5 bases, J lost 9 bases, and 12 bases stayed unmatched. Germline CDR1 is SNHLY and CDR2 is FYNNEI. The CDR3 loop reads CASSRDRGASLKAFF. The CDR3 DNA reads as TGTGCCAGCAGTCGGGACAGGGGCGCTTCACTGAAAGCTTTCTTT.

This clone qualifies as medium-sized. This chain connects TRBV10-2 to TRBJ2-3; no clear D gene. V gave up 6 bases and J gave up 5 bases, with 15 bases separating them. The V gene's germline CDR1 is WSHSY and CDR2 SAAADI. CDR3 length: 14 amino acids. The CDR3 spells CASRLSGWEDTQYF. For the CDR3, the DNA is TGCGCCAGCAGGCTAAGTGGGTGGGAAGATACGCAGTATTTT.

V is TRBV14 and J is TRBJ2-6; 9 bases are shared with TRBD1. Germline CDR1 and CDR2: SGHDN and FVKESK. This CDR3 is built from 18 residues. V trimming: 3 bases; J trimming: 1 base; junction bases outside the gene matches: 7. This CDR3 reads CASSQSTGGRSGANVLTF. The CDR3 DNA follows: TGTGCCAGCAGCCAGTCGACAGGGGGACGGTCTGGGGCCAACGTCCTGACTTTC.

The chain carries TRBV6-6 and TRBJ1-2; possible D gene TRBD1, 5 bases. This CDR3 is 13 amino acids long. Germline V gene data show CDR1 as MNHNY and CDR2 as SVGAGI (reference sequence). The V and J ends lost 8 bases and 7 bases respectively, with 17 bases between them. The CDR3 coding sequence is TGTGCCAGCTGGGGGATAGAGTTGGCTGGCTACACCTTC. As protein: CASWGIELAGYTF.

The rearrangement uses TRBV19 and TRBJ2-5; tentatively, D is TRBD1 or TRBD2 (5 bases each). In germline, CDR1 is LNHDA, CDR2 SQIVND (reference sequence). There are 14 residues in the CDR3. Trimming stripped 7 bases from V and 5 bases from J, with 17 bases between. The CDR3 protein is CASTGNRPGETQYF. As DNA, the CDR3 is TGTGCCAGTACGGGGAACAGGCCGGGGGAGACCCAGTACTTC.

This chain connects TRBV7-8 to TRBJ1-5; 7 nucleotides align to TRBD1. The V gene's germline CDR1 is SGHVS and CDR2 FQNEAQ. CDR3 length: 15 amino acids. V dropped 5 bases and J dropped 6; count of bases not matched to a gene: 10. The CDR3 sequence: CASSRGQGVRQPQHF. The CDR3 coding sequence is TGTGCCAGCAGCCGCGGGCAGGGGGTTCGTCAGCCCCAGCATTTT.

V and J are TRBV13 and TRBJ1-1; 7 nucleotides match TRBD1. The CDR3 contains 16 residues. The germline CDR1 and CDR2 sequences are PRHDT and FYEKMQ (reference sequence). Losses at the gene ends were 8 bases for V and 1 base for J; bases not matched to a gene: 13. The CDR3 loop reads CASGGTETMRNTEAFF. In nucleotides, the CDR3 is TGTGCCAGCGGGGGGACAGAAACAATGAGGAACACTGAAGCTTTCTTT.

The V call is TRBV18, the J call TRBJ2-1, with unresolved D. Germline CDR1 KGHSH, CDR2 LQKENI. The CDR3 contains 16 residues. Trimming took 2 bases from V and 0 from J, leaving 11 bases between them. The CDR3 DNA reads TGTGCCAGCTCACCAAACTTACTAAGCTCCTACAATGAGCAGTTCTTC. It is translated as CASSPNLLSSYNEQFF.

The chain uses TRBV5-1 and TRBJ1-4; 7 nucleotides match TRBD1. CDR1 is SGHRS and CDR2 is YFSETQ in the germline V gene. This CDR3 has 14 amino acids. Germline trimming cut 3 bases from V and 2 bases from J; bases unmatched to any gene: 1. The CDR3 loop reads CASSSGGTNEKLFF. The CDR3 DNA is TGCGCCAGCAGCTCAGGGGGGACTAATGAAAAACTGTTTTTT.

The V and J genes are TRBV5-4 and TRBJ1-1, with TRBD1 matching 8 bases. J gave up 4 bases and V 7 bases, and 9 bases lay outside the gene matches. The CDR3 totals 14 residues. CDR1 is SGHNT, CDR2 YYREEE, per germline (reference sequence). CDR3 region: CASGPGGVGTEAFF. The CDR3, as DNA: TGTGCCAGCGGTCCAGGGGGCGTGGGCACTGAAGCTTTCTTT.

The genes are TRBV6-9 and TRBJ2-2, with 8 positions matching TRBD1. Looked up from germline, CDR1 is MNHGY and CDR2 is SVAAGI. The length of the CDR3 is 18 residues. The ends lost 9 bases at V and 3 bases at J; junction bases unmatched: 18. CDR3 loop: CAREGQGWSSRYTGELFF. In DNA, the CDR3 is TGTGCCAGGGAAGGACAGGGATGGTCTTCGAGGTACACCGGGGAGCTGTTTTTT.

This sequence joins TRBV11-2 and TRBJ2-1; D is undetermined. V gave up 0 bases and J gave up 6 bases, with 6 bases separating them. The germline V gene has CDR1 SGHAT and CDR2 FQNNGV. The CDR3 is made up of 13 amino acids. The CDR3 loop reads CASSLDKANEQFF. The CDR3 DNA sequence: TGTGCCAGCAGCTTAGACAAGGCCAATGAGCAGTTCTTC. The whole variable domain, filled in from reference TRBV11-2 and TRBJ2-1, reads EAGVAQSPRYKIIEKRQSVAFWCNPISGHATLYWYQQILGQGPKLLIQFQNNGVVDDSQLPKDRFSAERLKGVDSTLKIQPAKLEDSAVYLCASSLDKANEQFFGPGTRLTVL.

This clone came up a few times. This sequence joins TRBV10-3 and TRBJ2-7, with 11 positions matching TRBD1. Losses at the gene ends were 3 bases for V and 4 bases for J; bases not matched to a gene: 5. Germline CDR1 ENHRY, CDR2 SYGVKD. This CDR3 spans 15 amino acids. The CDR3: CAISDPRDRGYEQYF. The CDR3, as DNA: TGTGCCATCAGTGATCCCCGGGACAGGGGGTACGAGCAGTACTTC.

The chain uses TRBV30 and TRBJ1-3, with TRBD1 matching over 8 bases. Looked up from germline, CDR1 is GTSNPN and CDR2 is SVGIG (reference sequence). The CDR3 totals 15 residues. Losses at the gene ends were 7 bases for V and 1 base for J; bases not matched to a gene: 9. Here the CDR3 reads CASRGQPISGNTIYF. The CDR3 DNA reads as TGTGCCTCCAGGGGGCAGCCCATTTCTGGAAACACCATATATTTT.

CDR3 in DNA: TGTGCCTGGAGTGTGGGGGGGCGCGGACCCTTTCTTGAAGCTTTCTTT. It translates to CAWSVGGRGPFLEAFF. The V and J genes are TRBV30 and TRBJ1-1; perhaps TRBD1 as D (6 bases). The germline V and J ends were trimmed by 0 bases and 7 bases, with 21 bases remaining between them. Germline CDR1 is GTSNPN and CDR2 is SVGIG (reference sequence). This CDR3 is 16 amino acids long.

The CDR3 bases are TGCGCCAGCAGGCGGGACACTGGGAATGAAAAACTGTTTTTT. It codes for CASRRDTGNEKLFF. The chain joins TRBV5-1 to TRBJ1-4; perhaps TRBD1 as D (6 bases). The CDR3 sequence is 14 residues long. CDR1 and CDR2 (germline): SGHRS, YFSETQ. Trimming stripped 5 bases from V and 5 bases from J, with 13 bases between.